This T cell receptor (beta chain) was sequenced for a study of shared clonotypes between healthy human individuals. Turning to the study itself: Each donor contributed plates that comprised three CD4 naive, three CD4 memory, two CD8 naive and one CD8 memory.

The V gene's germline CDR1 is SQVTM and CDR2 ANQGSEA. The CDR3 contains 16 residues. Trimming stripped 5 bases from V and 0 bases from J, with 17 bases between. Method: immunoSEQ multiplex PCR; TCRdb's copy keeps in-frame clones and lacks some. The sample has roughly 1 million clones, about four fifths seen once. The source of this sequence is a man between 18 and 29 years old in good health. Some clones in this sample may be carry-over from other donors' samples. V gene TRBV29-1 combines with J gene TRBJ2-1; TRBD2 might be the D (5 bases). The sequenced sample consisted of memory CD4+ T cells from PBMCs. This sample's subset: CD45RA-negative fraction. This CDR3 reads CSVFVSSGSSYNEQFF. For the CDR3, the DNA is TGCAGCGTTTTCGTGTCCAGCGGTAGCTCCTACAATGAGCAGTTCTTC.